Below are 18 T cell receptor beta chains sequenced from a single sample in a study of T cell responses to AZD1222 COVID-19 vaccine. Sequencing was performed with immunoSEQ multiplex PCR; in TCRdb, only in-frame clones are kept and a portion is missing. The table has more than 150,000 clones, 90% seen once; the top ten hold approximately 1.5%. Material: peripheral blood, obtained on day 0 of AZD1222 vaccination. These receptors all stem from an adult in good health.

The chain recombines TRBV9 with TRBJ2-3, with D tentatively TRBD2 (6 bases). This CDR3 is 17 amino acids long. Trimming left V 1 base short and J 1 base short, with 16 bases between. Germline V gene data show CDR1 as SGDLS and CDR2 as YYNGEE. CDR3 nucleotide sequence: TGTGCCAGCAGCGTACACCCAACTTCGGGGGGCACAGATACGCAGTATTTT. Protein product: CASSVHPTSGGTDTQYF.

The gene calls are TRBV7-3 and TRBJ1-2; TRBD1 is a possible D gene (5 bases). V was clipped by 2 bases and J by 3 bases, with 10 bases between them. Germline V gene data show CDR1 as SGHTA and CDR2 as FQGTGA. The CDR3 totals 14 residues. The CDR3 loop is CASSLSARDYGYTF. CDR3 nucleotides: TGTGCCAGCAGCTTATCGGCCAGGGACTATGGCTACACCTTC.

The V gene is TRBV4-1, the J gene TRBJ2-3; D gene ambiguous. CDR1 and CDR2 (germline): MGHRA, YSYEKL. V lost 0 bases and J lost 7, with 5 bases in between. CDR3 size: 12 residues. The CDR3: CASSQDLNTQYF. The CDR3 bases are TGCGCCAGCAGCCAAGATCTTAATACGCAGTATTTT.

The V and J genes are TRBV3-1 (or the pseudogene TRBV3-2) and TRBJ1-1; no definite D call. V lost 4 bases to trimming and J lost 0 bases, with 18 bases between them. The CDR3 runs to 17 residues. CDR1 is LGHDT and CDR2 is YNNKEL in the germline V gene (reference sequence). Written as DNA, the CDR3 is TGTGCCAGCAGCCTCAGCAGGACGCCTACTATGAACACTGAAGCTTTCTTT. It specifies CASSLSRTPTMNTEAFF.

The chain couples TRBV6-5 to TRBJ1-2; D call uncertain. The CDR3 has 15 amino acids. Between the trimmed V and J ends, which lost 6 bases and 2 bases, there was a span of 16 bases. The germline V gene encodes CDR1 MNHEY and CDR2 SVGAGI. The CDR3 DNA follows: TGTGCCAGCAGACCAAACTCCGGGGTAAACTATGGCTACACCTTC. Its translation is CASRPNSGVNYGYTF.

This clone appeared once. The chain recombines TRBV4-2 with TRBJ2-7; the match to TRBD2 covers 9 bases. Germline loops: CDR1 LGHNA, CDR2 YNFKEQ. With 1 base clipped from V and 3 bases from J, the junction kept 7 bases outside the gene matches. The CDR3 is made up of 16 amino acids. The CDR3 DNA reads TGTGCCAGCAGCCAAGTCCTGGGACTAGCAAGCTACGAGCAGTACTTC. This codes for CASSQVLGLASYEQYF.

The genes are TRBV6-5 and TRBJ2-5; unclear D gene. The V end lost 0 bases, the J end lost 6 bases, and 8 bases lay between the germline ends. Germline CDR1 is MNHEY and CDR2 is SVGAGI. The CDR3 spans 13 residues. The CDR3 sequence is CASSYSTLKTQYF. The DNA for the CDR3 is TGTGCCAGCAGTTACTCGACTTTGAAGACCCAGTACTTC.

The chain recombines TRBV19 with TRBJ2-5; 10 nucleotides agree with TRBD1. Unmatched junction bases numbered 5, after V lost 1 base and J lost 6 bases. From germline, CDR1 is LNHDA and CDR2 SQIVND (reference sequence). This CDR3 is 15 amino acids long. The CDR3 DNA reads as TGTGCCAGTAGTATAGGGGGGACAGGGGAGAAGACCCAGTACTTC. Translating gives CASSIGGTGEKTQYF.

V is TRBV5-1 and J is TRBJ1-1, with D perhaps matching TRBD1 (5 bases). CDR1 and CDR2 (germline): SGHRS, YFSETQ. This CDR3 region has 14 residues. V was pared by 2 bases and J by 4 bases, with 12 bases between. The CDR3 loop is CASSLRGDGTEAFF. The CDR3 nucleotides are TGCGCCAGCAGCTTAAGGGGTGACGGCACTGAAGCTTTCTTT.

The V call is TRBV6-5, the J call TRBJ1-2, with 10 bases matching TRBD1. V was clipped by 4 bases and J by 8 bases; unmatched bases: 10. The CDR3 loop spans 15 amino acids. The germline gives CDR1 MNHEY, CDR2 SVGAGI. As DNA, the CDR3 is TGTGCCAGCAGTTCCCATAGACAGGGGGCACAGGGCTACACCTTC. Its translation: CASSSHRQGAQGYTF.

The chain uses TRBV7-2 and TRBJ2-5; D remains ambiguous. From germline, CDR1 is SGHTA and CDR2 FQGNSA. This CDR3 comprises 16 residues. V was clipped by 1 base and J by 2 bases, with 14 bases between them. This chain's CDR3 is CASSLGSGRQQETQYF. The CDR3 DNA reads as TGTGCCAGCAGCTTAGGGTCGGGCCGGCAGCAAGAGACCCAGTACTTC.

V gene TRBV12-3 or TRBV12-4 combines with J gene TRBJ1-2; TRBD1 matches at 7 bases. The CDR3 has 13 residues. V dropped 5 bases and J dropped 8; count of bases not matched to a gene: 8. CDR3 region: CASSPDREGGYTF. CDR3 in DNA: TGTGCCAGCAGTCCAGACAGGGAGGGAGGCTACACCTTC.

The chain's CDR3 is CASTGTGGRRNTEAFF. CDR3 DNA sequence: TGTGCCAGTACCGGGACAGGGGGAAGGAGGAACACTGAAGCTTTCTTT. The chain uses TRBV19 and TRBJ1-1; 11 bases agree with TRBD1. Per the germline V gene, CDR1 is LNHDA and CDR2 is SQIVND (reference sequence). This CDR3 is 16 amino acids long. V lost 7 bases to trimming and J lost 1 base; unmatched junction nucleotides: 8.

The chain joins TRBV7-3 to TRBJ1-1; D is uncertain. The length of the CDR3 is 12 residues. The ends were cut back, 3 bases at V and 3 bases at J, with 5 bases in the middle. Germline CDR1 is SGHTA and CDR2 is FQGTGA. CDR3 nucleotides: TGTGCCAGCAGCTTCGGAGACACTGAAGCTTTCTTT. Translating gives CASSFGDTEAFF.

This clone was counted a single time. The J gene is TRBJ1-5, the V gene TRBV19, with D possibly matching TRBD1 (5 bases). The CDR3 has 14 residues. Deletions cut 2 bases from V and 5 bases from J, with 10 bases between. Germline V lookup: CDR1 LNHDA, CDR2 SQIVND (reference sequence). Written as DNA, the CDR3 is TGTGCCAGTAGTATACAGGGAGAGGATCAGCCCCAGCATTTT. It yields the protein CASSIQGEDQPQHF.

The chain recombines TRBV4-2 with TRBJ2-2, with a weak D call TRBD1 (5 bases). The V gene's germline CDR1 is LGHNA and CDR2 YNFKEQ. This CDR3 spans 16 amino acids. V lost 4 bases and J lost 3, with 15 bases in between. This CDR3 is CASSPIVGEDTGELFF. The CDR3 DNA follows: TGTGCCAGCAGCCCGATCGTAGGGGAAGACACCGGGGAGCTGTTTTTT.

V gene TRBV10-3 combines with J gene TRBJ1-5; D not certain. Germline V gene lookup returns CDR1 ENHRY and CDR2 SYGVKD. The CDR3 sequence is 12 residues long. Between the trimmed V and J ends, which lost 8 bases and 0 bases, there was a span of 5 bases. CDR3 bases: TGTGCCATCTCAGATAGCAATCAGCCCCAGCATTTT. It translates to CAISDSNQPQHF.

This clone has a single count. The chain is built from TRBV19 and TRBJ1-1; 7 nucleotides match TRBD1. The germline V gene encodes CDR1 LNHDA and CDR2 SQIVND (reference sequence). The CDR3 runs 13 residues. V lost 9 bases and J lost 1; bases outside the gene matches: 5. This chain's CDR3 is CASSGQWNTEAFF. The CDR3 DNA follows: TGTGCCAGCTCGGGACAGTGGAACACTGAAGCTTTCTTT.